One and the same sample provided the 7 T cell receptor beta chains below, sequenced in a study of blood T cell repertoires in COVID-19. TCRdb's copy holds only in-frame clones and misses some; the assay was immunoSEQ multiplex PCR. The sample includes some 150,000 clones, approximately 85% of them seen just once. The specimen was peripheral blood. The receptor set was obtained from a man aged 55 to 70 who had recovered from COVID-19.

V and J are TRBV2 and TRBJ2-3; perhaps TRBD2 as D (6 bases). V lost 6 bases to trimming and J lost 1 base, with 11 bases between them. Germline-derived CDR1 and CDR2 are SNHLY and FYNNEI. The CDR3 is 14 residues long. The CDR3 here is CASRGWGGTDTQYF. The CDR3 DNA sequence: TGTGCCAGCAGGGGTTGGGGGGGCACAGATACGCAGTATTTT.

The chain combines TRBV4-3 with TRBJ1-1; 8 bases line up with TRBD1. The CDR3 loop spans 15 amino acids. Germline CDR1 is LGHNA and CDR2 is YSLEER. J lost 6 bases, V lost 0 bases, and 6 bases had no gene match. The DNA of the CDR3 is TGCGCCAGCAGCCAAGATCCAGGACAGGGTGCTGAAGCTTTCTTT. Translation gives CASSQDPGQGAEAFF.

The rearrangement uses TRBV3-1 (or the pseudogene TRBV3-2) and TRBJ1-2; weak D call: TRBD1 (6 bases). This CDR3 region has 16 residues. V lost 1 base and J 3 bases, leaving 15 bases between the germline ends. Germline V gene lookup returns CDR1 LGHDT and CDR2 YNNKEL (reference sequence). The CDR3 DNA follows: TGTGCCAGCAGCCAAGGGGTTTGGGACATCGACTATGGCTACACCTTC. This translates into CASSQGVWDIDYGYTF.

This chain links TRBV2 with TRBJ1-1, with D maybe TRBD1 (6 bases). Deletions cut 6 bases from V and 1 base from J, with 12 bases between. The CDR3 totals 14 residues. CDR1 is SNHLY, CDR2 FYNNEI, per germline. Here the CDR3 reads CASRRGQPNTEAFF. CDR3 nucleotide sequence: TGTGCCAGCAGACGCGGACAGCCGAACACTGAAGCTTTCTTT.

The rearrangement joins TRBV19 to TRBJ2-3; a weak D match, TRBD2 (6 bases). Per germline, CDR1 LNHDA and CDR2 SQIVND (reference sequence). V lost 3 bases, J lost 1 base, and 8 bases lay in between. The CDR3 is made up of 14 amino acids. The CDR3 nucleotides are TGTGCCAGTAGTATGGGGACTGGCACAGATACGCAGTATTTT. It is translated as CASSMGTGTDTQYF.

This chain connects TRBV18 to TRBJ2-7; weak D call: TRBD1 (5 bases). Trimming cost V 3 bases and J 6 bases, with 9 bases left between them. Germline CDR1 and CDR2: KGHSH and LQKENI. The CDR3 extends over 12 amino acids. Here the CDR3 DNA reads TGTGCCAGCTCACCTTCCAGGGCCGAGCAGTACTTC. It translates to CASSPSRAEQYF.

The CDR3 region has the DNA TGTGCCAGCAGCTGGACTAATTTGAACACTGAAGCTTTCTTT. Amino acid sequence: CASSWTNLNTEAFF. V usage is TRBV7-9 and J usage is TRBJ1-1; unclear D gene. Germline loops: CDR1 SEHNR, CDR2 FQNEAQ (reference sequence). The CDR3 is 14 residues long. The V end lost 4 bases, the J end lost 0 bases, and 9 bases lay between the germline ends.